This T cell receptor beta chain comes out of a study of blood T cell repertoires in COVID-19. Study as a whole: Acute-phase and convalescent COVID-19 samples originated in the United States, Italy and Spain. T cells, B-cell-depleted T cells, or PBMCs supplied cDNA or gDNA.

TCRdb keeps only in-frame clones here, not all; method: immunoSEQ multiplex PCR. In the table there are around 180,000 clones, around four fifths of which are singletons. Material for sequencing was peripheral blood. The sequence came from a woman in her 30s with acute or convalescent COVID-19.

CDR3: CASRLTQADTQYF. CDR3 DNA sequence: TGTGCCAGCAGGCTTACCCAGGCAGATACGCAGTATTTT. The chain uses TRBV7-8 and TRBJ2-3, with D uncertain. Germline-derived CDR1 and CDR2 are SGHVS and FQNEAQ. V shed 6 bases and J shed 4 bases, with 11 bases lying between them. CDR3 size: 13 residues.